This T cell receptor (beta chain) was obtained from a study of blood T cell repertoires in COVID-19. Sequenced by immunoSEQ multiplex PCR; TCRdb stores in-frame clones only, minus some. This sample has 200,000 to 250,000 clones; approximately 78% occur once, and the top ten carry around 8%. V was pared by 4 bases and J by 8 bases, with 15 bases between. Germline V lookup: CDR1 MNHEY, CDR2 SVGAGI. This CDR3 has 14 amino acids. The chain is built from TRBV6-5 and TRBJ2-1; tentative D call: TRBD2 (5 bases). The sample taken for sequencing was peripheral blood. This TCR came from a woman at least 80 years old with COVID-19, enrolled during active disease. DNA of the CDR3: TGTGCCAGCAGTTCCAACCCTCTAGCCTATGAGCAGTTCTTC. This gives the protein CASSSNPLAYEQFF.